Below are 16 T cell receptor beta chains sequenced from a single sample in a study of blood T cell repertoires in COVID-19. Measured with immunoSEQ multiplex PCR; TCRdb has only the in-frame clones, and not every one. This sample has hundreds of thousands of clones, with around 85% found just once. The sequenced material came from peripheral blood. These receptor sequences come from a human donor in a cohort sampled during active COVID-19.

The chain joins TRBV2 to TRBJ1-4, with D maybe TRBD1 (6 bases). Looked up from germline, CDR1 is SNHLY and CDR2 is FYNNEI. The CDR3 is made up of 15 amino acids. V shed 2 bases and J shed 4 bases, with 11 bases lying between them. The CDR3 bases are TGTGCCAGCAGTGAAAGGGGGACGGTTAATGAAAAACTGTTTTTT. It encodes CASSERGTVNEKLFF.

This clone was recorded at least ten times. This CDR3 reads CASSRSDRVSNQPQHF. The CDR3 region has the DNA TGTGCCAGCAGCCGATCCGACAGGGTTAGCAATCAGCCCCAGCATTTT. This chain joins TRBV7-9 and TRBJ1-5; TRBD1 agrees at 7 bases. V lost 5 bases to trimming and J lost 0 bases; unmatched junction nucleotides: 7. CDR1 is SEHNR and CDR2 is FQNEAQ in the germline V gene (reference sequence). The CDR3 loop spans 16 amino acids.

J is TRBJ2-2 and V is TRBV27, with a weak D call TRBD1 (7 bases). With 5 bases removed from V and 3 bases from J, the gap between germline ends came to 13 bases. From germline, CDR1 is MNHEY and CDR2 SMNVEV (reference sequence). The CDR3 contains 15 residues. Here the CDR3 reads CASSNDRDYTGELFF. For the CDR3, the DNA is TGTGCCAGCAGTAATGACAGGGACTACACCGGGGAGCTGTTTTTT.

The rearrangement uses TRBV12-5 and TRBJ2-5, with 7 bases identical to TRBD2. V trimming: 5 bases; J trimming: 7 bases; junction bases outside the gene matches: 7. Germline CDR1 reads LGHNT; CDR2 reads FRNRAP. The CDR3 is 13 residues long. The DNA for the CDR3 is TGTGCTAGTGGTCAAGGGGAGGGTGTGACCCAGTACTTC. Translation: CASGQGEGVTQYF.

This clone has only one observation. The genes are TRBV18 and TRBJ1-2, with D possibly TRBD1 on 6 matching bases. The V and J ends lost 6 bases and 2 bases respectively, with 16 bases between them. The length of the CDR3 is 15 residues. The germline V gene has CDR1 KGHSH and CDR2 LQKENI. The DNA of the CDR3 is TGTGCCAGCTCCCTACCGGACAGTAGAAACTATGGCTACACCTTC. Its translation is CASSLPDSRNYGYTF.

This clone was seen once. In DNA form, the CDR3 reads TGTGCCAGTACTGGACAGAGAAATCAGCCCCAGCATTTT. Translated: CASTGQRNQPQHF. The V call is TRBV19, the J call TRBJ1-5; D may be TRBD1 (6 bases). The CDR3 extends over 13 amino acids. Trimming left V 7 bases short and J 4 bases short, with 11 bases between. The germline CDR1 and CDR2 sequences are LNHDA and SQIVND (reference sequence).

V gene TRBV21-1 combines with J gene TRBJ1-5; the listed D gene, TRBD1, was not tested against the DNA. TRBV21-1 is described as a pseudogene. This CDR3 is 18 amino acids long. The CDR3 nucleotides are TGTGCCAGCAGCATAGGTCAAGGGCAGGGGATTAGCAATCAGCCCCAGCATTTT. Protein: CASSIGQGQGISNQPQHF.

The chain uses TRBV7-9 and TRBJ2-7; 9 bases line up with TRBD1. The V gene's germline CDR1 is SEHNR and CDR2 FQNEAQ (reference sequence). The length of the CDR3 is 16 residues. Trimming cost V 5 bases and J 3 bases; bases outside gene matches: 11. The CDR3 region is CASSPPKGTGNYEQYF. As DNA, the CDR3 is TGTGCCAGCAGCCCTCCTAAAGGGACAGGGAACTACGAGCAGTACTTC.

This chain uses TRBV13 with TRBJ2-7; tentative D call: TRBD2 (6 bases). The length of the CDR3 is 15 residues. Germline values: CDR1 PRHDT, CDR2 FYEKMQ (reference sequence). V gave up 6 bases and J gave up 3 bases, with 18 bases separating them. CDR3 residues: CASSWERGGVYEQYF. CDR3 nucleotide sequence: TGTGCCAGCAGTTGGGAGCGCGGCGGGGTCTACGAGCAGTACTTC.

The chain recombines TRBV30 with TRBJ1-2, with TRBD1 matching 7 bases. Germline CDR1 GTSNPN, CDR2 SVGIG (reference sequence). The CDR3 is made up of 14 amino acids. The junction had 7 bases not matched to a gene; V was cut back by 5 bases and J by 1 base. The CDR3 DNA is TGTGCCTGGTCCCGGGACAGTAATAACTATGGCTACACCTTC. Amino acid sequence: CAWSRDSNNYGYTF.

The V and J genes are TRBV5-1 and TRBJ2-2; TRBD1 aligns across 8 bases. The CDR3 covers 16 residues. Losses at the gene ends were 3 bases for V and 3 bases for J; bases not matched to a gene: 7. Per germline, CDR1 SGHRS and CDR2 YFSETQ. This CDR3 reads CASSSWTGSDTGELFF. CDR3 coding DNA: TGCGCCAGCAGCTCCTGGACAGGGTCGGACACCGGGGAGCTGTTTTTT.

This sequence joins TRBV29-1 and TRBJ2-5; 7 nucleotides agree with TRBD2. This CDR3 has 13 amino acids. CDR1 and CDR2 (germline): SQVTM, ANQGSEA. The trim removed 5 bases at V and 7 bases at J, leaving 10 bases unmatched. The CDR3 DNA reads TGCAGCGTTCAGACAGCAACGGGAGGGACCCAGTACTTC. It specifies CSVQTATGGTQYF.

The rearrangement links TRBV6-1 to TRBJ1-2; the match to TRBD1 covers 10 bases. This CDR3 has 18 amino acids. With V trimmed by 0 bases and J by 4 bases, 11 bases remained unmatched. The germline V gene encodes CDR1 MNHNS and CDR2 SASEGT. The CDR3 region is CASSEAGLRDRGGYGYTF. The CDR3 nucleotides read TGTGCCAGCAGTGAAGCGGGACTCCGGGACAGGGGCGGCTATGGCTACACCTTC.

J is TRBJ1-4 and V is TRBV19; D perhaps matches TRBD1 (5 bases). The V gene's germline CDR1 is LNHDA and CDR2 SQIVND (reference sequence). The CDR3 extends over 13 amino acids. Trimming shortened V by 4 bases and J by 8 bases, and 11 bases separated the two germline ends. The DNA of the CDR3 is TGTGCCAGTAGTACCCCCAGGGCAGAAAAACTGTTTTTT. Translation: CASSTPRAEKLFF.

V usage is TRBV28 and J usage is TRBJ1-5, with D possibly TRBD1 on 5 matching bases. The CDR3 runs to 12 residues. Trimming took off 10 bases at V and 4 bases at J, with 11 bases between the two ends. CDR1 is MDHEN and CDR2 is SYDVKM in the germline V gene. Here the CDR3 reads CATRQSNQPQHF. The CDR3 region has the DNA TGTGCCACCCGACAGAGTAATCAGCCCCAGCATTTT.

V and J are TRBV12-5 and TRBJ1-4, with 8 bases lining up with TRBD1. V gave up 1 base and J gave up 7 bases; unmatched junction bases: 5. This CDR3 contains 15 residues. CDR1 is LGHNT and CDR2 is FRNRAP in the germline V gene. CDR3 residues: CASGLGTGKSEKLFF. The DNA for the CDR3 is TGTGCTAGTGGTTTGGGGACAGGGAAGAGTGAAAAACTGTTTTTT.